This TCR beta chain stems from a study of breast tumors, draining lymph nodes, adjacent tissues. One entry per CDR3 protein, called by TCRdb with MiXCR from the multiplex PCR reads. The sample shows under 80,000 distinct CDR3 sequences, 40% to 55% of them seen only once. A note on this clonotype: Its target is not known.

The study, taken as a whole, reports: Tumor TCR diversity was below lymph nodes but above nontumor tissue.

Sequenced sample: breast tumor tissue. The receptor comes from a female donor with breast cancer. Some clones in this sample may be carry-over from other donors' samples.

Written as DNA, the CDR3 is TGTGCCAGCAGCCCCCGCGGGAGGTCCAATCAGCCCCAGCATTTT. This gives the protein CASSPRGRSNQPQHF. The chain couples TRBV6-1 to TRBJ1-5; D is ambiguous. The CDR3 has 15 residues. The germline V and J ends were trimmed by 6 bases and 3 bases, with 15 bases remaining between them. Germline V gene lookup returns CDR1 MNHNS and CDR2 SASEGT.